This entry concerns a single T cell receptor beta chain. The antigen is not known. These data are taken from a study of cytomegalovirus exposure and HLA in healthy donors. Findings and limits, study-wide: Within an earlier analysis, most TCR beta V segments proved productive either about 87% or about 30% of the time. A few CMV-associated chains were confirmed in vitro to be specific for CMV antigens.

PCR amplification relied on 60 Vbeta primers (plus 13 Jbeta primers). This table comes from immunoSEQ multiplex PCR, and its TCRdb copy is limited to in-frame clones, with some not included. The sample records about 110,000 clones, around 83% being singletons. The source of this sequence is a man in his thirties or forties in good health and CMV-seropositive. The sequencing input was PBMCs.

The DNA of the CDR3 is TGCGCCAGCAGCTCCACAGGGGGCCAGGGCACTGAAGCTTTCTTT. Amino acids: CASSSTGGQGTEAFF. The chain recombines TRBV5-1 with TRBJ1-1; 9 bases fit TRBD1. The CDR3 length is 15 residues. Germline trimming cut 3 bases from V and 4 bases from J; bases unmatched to any gene: 7. Germline CDR1 and CDR2: SGHRS and YFSETQ.